This record looks at one TCR beta chain sequence and its context. Its cognate antigen is unknown. The V and J ends lost 2 bases and 4 bases respectively, with 10 bases between them. This CDR3 is built from 14 residues. In germline, CDR1 is SGHTA, CDR2 FQGNSA. This entry is derived from a study of naive and memory T cell subsets. The study, taken as a whole, reports: Possibly reflecting memory cells re-expressing CD45RA, a few larger clonotypes occurred in naive repertoires, especially CD8.

Both TRBC1 and TRBC2 were covered by a beta constant-region primer of two equimolar oligonucleotides. The ligated cDNA underwent four PCR rounds using SP2 and nested alpha and beta constant-region primers. TCRdb ran MiXCR on the UMI-ligation and nested PCR reads and lists one entry per CDR3 protein. The data show approximately 150,000 distinct CDR3 sequences, over 20% seen once. Four subsets defined by CD45RA and CD27 were sorted after CD3, CD4, CD8 and live/dead staining. The source of this sequence is a human donor in good health. The chain recombines TRBV7-2 with TRBJ2-3; D not resolved. The sample taken for sequencing was naive CD4+ T cells from blood. The CDR3: CASSLRRGADTQYF. The CDR3 nucleotides read TGTGCCAGCAGCTTAAGGCGTGGGGCAGATACGCAGTATTTT.